One T cell receptor (beta chain) is described in this entry. In the same sample, other DNA sequences code for this CDR3. Clones were read by immunoSEQ multiplex PCR, and TCRdb kept only the in-frame ones, dropping some. The table records approximately 110,000 clones, roughly 69% of them present only once. The entry originates in a study of blood T cell repertoires in COVID-19. Study overall: There were acute and convalescent COVID-19 samples, and they came from the United States, Italy and Spain.

The germline V gene encodes CDR1 LNHNV and CDR2 YYDKDF (reference sequence). The CDR3 is 16 amino acids. V dropped 1 base and J dropped 4; count of bases not matched to a gene: 4. V gene TRBV15 combines with J gene TRBJ1-5; TRBD1 matches at 10 bases. Sequenced input: peripheral blood. The sequence was collected from a man older than 75 with acute or convalescent COVID-19. The CDR3 DNA reads as TGTGCCACCAGCAGAGGGAGGGACAGGGGAAATCAGCCCCAGCATTTT. It translates to CATSRGRDRGNQPQHF.